These 30 T cell receptor beta chains were sequenced from one sample in a study of T cell responses to AZD1222 COVID-19 vaccine. Generated by immunoSEQ multiplex PCR, the TCRdb table keeps only in-frame clones and is missing some. The table lists about 85,000 clones, around 90% of them singletons. The starting material was peripheral blood, obtained on day 0 of AZD1222 vaccination. The source of these receptors is an adult in good health.

The chain uses TRBV6-1 and TRBJ1-1; D not certain. Per germline, CDR1 MNHNS and CDR2 SASEGT. V dropped 2 bases and J dropped 1 base, with 11 bases sitting between them. CDR3 length: 15 amino acids. The CDR3: CASSEPNAGNTEAFF. The CDR3, as DNA: TGTGCCAGCAGTGAACCCAATGCCGGGAACACTGAAGCTTTCTTT.

The chain carries TRBV4-1 and TRBJ1-2, with D uncertain. CDR1 is MGHRA, CDR2 YSYEKL, per germline. The CDR3 extends over 13 amino acids. The ends were cut back, 0 bases at V and 6 bases at J, with 8 bases in the middle. CDR3 DNA: TGCGCCAGCAGCCAAGATATGGGCGATGGCTACACCTTC. Its protein is CASSQDMGDGYTF.

This clone was seen more than once but under ten times. The rearrangement joins TRBV3-1 (or the pseudogene TRBV3-2) to TRBJ1-2; D remains ambiguous. There are 15 residues in the CDR3. Germline CDR1 is LGHDT and CDR2 is YNNKEL (reference sequence). Trimming pared 3 bases from V and 8 bases from J, leaving 19 bases between. Here the CDR3 reads CASSQWDTGVKGYTF. In nucleotides, the CDR3 is TGTGCCAGCAGCCAGTGGGATACCGGGGTAAAGGGCTACACCTTC.

The chain couples TRBV19 to TRBJ2-1; D uncertain. Trimming pared 4 bases from V and 2 bases from J, leaving 12 bases between. The CDR3 is made up of 15 amino acids. Germline V gene data show CDR1 as LNHDA and CDR2 as SQIVND (reference sequence). The CDR3 reads CASSTNSAAYNEQFF. The CDR3 nucleotides are TGTGCCAGTAGTACCAACTCCGCTGCCTACAATGAGCAGTTCTTC. The variable domain in full, with the rest retrieved from reference TRBV19 and TRBJ2-1, is DGGITQSPKYLFRKEGQNVTLSCEQNLNHDAMYWYRQDPGQGLRLIYYSQIVNDFQKGDIAEGYSVSREKKESFPLTVTSAQKNPTAFYLCASSTNSAAYNEQFFGPGTRLTVL.

J is TRBJ1-4 and V is TRBV2; D uncertain. The CDR3 spans 15 residues. Germline values: CDR1 SNHLY, CDR2 FYNNEI. The germline V and J ends were trimmed by 5 bases and 4 bases, with 14 bases remaining between them. CDR3 sequence: CASSLGRPDNEKLFF. In DNA, the CDR3 is TGTGCCAGCAGTTTAGGCCGGCCTGATAATGAAAAACTGTTTTTT.

V gene TRBV6-2 or TRBV6-3 combines with J gene TRBJ2-7, with 9 nucleotides matching TRBD2. This CDR3 has 15 amino acids. Trimming removed 2 bases from V and 5 bases from J; junction bases left unmatched: 7. Per the germline V gene, CDR1 is MNHEY and CDR2 is SVGEGT. The CDR3 reads CASSYPDSGSHEQYF. As DNA, the CDR3 is TGTGCCAGCAGTTACCCAGATAGCGGGAGCCACGAGCAGTACTTC.

The CDR3 is CAWSFGTGSYTF. DNA of the CDR3: TGTGCCTGGAGTTTTGGGACAGGGAGCTACACCTTC. The chain has TRBV30 and TRBJ1-2; TRBD1 matches at 9 bases. This CDR3 is 12 amino acids long. Trimming took 2 bases from V and 9 from J; bases not matched to a gene: 4. Germline CDR1 reads GTSNPN; CDR2 reads SVGIG (reference sequence).

This sequence joins TRBV7-9 and TRBJ2-5, with D possibly TRBD1 on 5 matching bases. V lost 7 bases, J lost 5 bases, and 14 bases lay in between. The CDR3 runs 13 residues. Germline CDR1 reads SEHNR; CDR2 reads FQNEAQ (reference sequence). For the CDR3, the DNA is TGTGCCAGCACCAGTGGGCCAGGGGAGACCCAGTACTTC. Protein product: CASTSGPGETQYF. Full variable domain (outside the CDR3, taken from reference TRBV7-9 and TRBJ2-5): DTGVSQNPRHKITKRGQNVTFRCDPISEHNRLYWYRQTLGQGPEFLTYFQNEAQLEKSRLLSDRFSAERPKGSFSTLEIQRTEQGDSAMYLCASTSGPGETQYFGPGTRLLVL.

The gene calls are TRBV6-5 and TRBJ1-6; D ambiguous. Trimming took off 4 bases at V and 10 bases at J, with 20 bases between the two ends. Germline CDR1 MNHEY, CDR2 SVGAGI. The CDR3 has 16 amino acids. CDR3 nucleotides: TGTGCCAGCAGTTCCCCTCCTGGCGGGATGGGATCACCCCTCCACTTT. Amino acid sequence: CASSSPPGGMGSPLHF.

The chain combines TRBV6-5 with TRBJ2-7; TRBD1 agrees at 7 bases. The J segment lost 0 bases and the V segment lost 4 bases, leaving 6 bases of the junction unmatched. This CDR3 has 15 amino acids. Looked up from germline, CDR1 is MNHEY and CDR2 is SVGAGI. The CDR3 sequence is CASSSPDRVSYEQYF. The CDR3 coding sequence is TGTGCCAGCAGTTCCCCTGACAGGGTCTCCTACGAGCAGTACTTC.

The chain employs TRBV28 and TRBJ1-5, with D uncertain. This CDR3 comprises 15 residues. Germline V CDR1 and CDR2: MDHEN, SYDVKM. Trimming pared 6 bases from V and 4 bases from J, leaving 16 bases between. The CDR3 nucleotides are TGTGCCAGCAGGGACGGCGGCCGTTCAAATCAGCCCCAGCATTTT. Amino acids: CASRDGGRSNQPQHF.

The chain uses TRBV3-1 (or the pseudogene TRBV3-2) and TRBJ2-5; the D gene is possibly TRBD1 (5 bases). This CDR3 is 15 amino acids long. The V and J ends lost 5 bases and 4 bases respectively, with 17 bases between them. Germline-derived CDR1 and CDR2 are LGHDT and YNNKEL (reference sequence). CDR3 sequence (DNA): TGTGCCAGCAGCGTAAGGGGTGTGTCGTTAGAGACCCAGTACTTC. It codes for CASSVRGVSLETQYF.

The chain recombines TRBV28 with TRBJ2-1, with TRBD2 identical over 10 bases. The CDR3 contains 18 residues. Germline V gives CDR1 MDHEN, CDR2 SYDVKM. J gave up 5 bases and V 3 bases, and 13 bases lay outside the gene matches. The DNA for the CDR3 is TGTGCCAGCAGTTTGGGGCCGGCTAGCGGGAGTTATAACAATGAGCAGTTCTTC. Translated: CASSLGPASGSYNNEQFF.

The chain couples TRBV5-4 to TRBJ2-1; tentatively, D is TRBD1 (5 bases). The V end was cut by 0 bases, the J end by 4 bases, with 8 bases between. Looked up from germline, CDR1 is SGHNT and CDR2 is YYREEE (reference sequence). This CDR3 comprises 14 residues. CDR3 DNA: TGTGCCAGCAGCTTGGGGGGCGTGTACAATGAGCAGTTCTTC. Translating gives CASSLGGVYNEQFF.

CDR3 protein: CATSRATLNSYEQYF. The CDR3 DNA is TGTGCCACCAGCAGAGCCACTTTAAACTCCTACGAGCAGTACTTC. J is TRBJ2-7 and V is TRBV15, with D unclear. CDR3 length equals 15 residues. The germline gives CDR1 LNHNV, CDR2 YYDKDF (reference sequence). Trimming removed 1 base at V and 0 bases at J, with 10 bases between. The complete variable domain, with remaining parts taken from reference TRBV15 and TRBJ2-7, reads DAMVIQNPRYQVTQFGKPVTLSCSQTLNHNVMYWYQQKSSQAPKLLFHYYDKDFNNEADTPDNFQSRRPNTSFCFLDIRSPGLGDTAMYLCATSRATLNSYEQYFGPGTRLTVT.

The chain carries TRBV27 and TRBJ2-7; tentative D call: TRBD1 (6 bases). The V end lost 6 bases, the J end lost 3 bases, and 12 bases lay between the germline ends. The CDR3 covers 13 residues. CDR1 and CDR2 (germline): MNHEY, SMNVEV (reference sequence). DNA of the CDR3: TGTGCCAGCAGGCTGGGGGCAGGCTACGAGCAGTACTTC. It yields the protein CASRLGAGYEQYF.

This clone occurred once. The chain is built from TRBV7-3 and TRBJ2-7; tentatively, D is TRBD1 or TRBD2 (5 bases each). V lost 5 bases to trimming and J lost 0 bases, with 8 bases between them. Germline V CDR1 and CDR2: SGHTA, FQGTGA. The CDR3 extends over 13 amino acids. This CDR3 reads CASSRDDSYEQYF. The CDR3 nucleotides are TGTGCCAGCAGCCGGGACGACTCCTACGAGCAGTACTTC.

The rearrangement links TRBV6-2 or TRBV6-3 to TRBJ2-7; a weak D match, TRBD1 (6 bases). From germline, CDR1 is MNHEY and CDR2 SVGEGT. V was clipped by 6 bases and J by 1 base, with 22 bases between them. The CDR3 runs 17 residues. The CDR3 coding sequence is TGTGCCAGCAGCAAGATACCCCGACAGGTACTATCCTACGAGCAGTACTTC. Amino acid sequence: CASSKIPRQVLSYEQYF.

This chain's CDR3 is CASSPRDGDYGYTF. In nucleotides, the CDR3 is TGTGCCAGCAGTCCCCGGGACGGGGACTATGGCTACACCTTC. J is TRBJ1-2 and V is TRBV28; weak D call: TRBD1 (5 bases). Germline-derived CDR1 and CDR2 are MDHEN and SYDVKM. V lost 5 bases, J lost 3 bases, and 13 bases lay in between. CDR3 size: 14 residues.

The rearrangement joins TRBV10-2 to TRBJ2-7; the D is unclear. The germline V and J ends were trimmed by 4 bases and 0 bases, with 13 bases remaining between them. The CDR3 totals 15 residues. Per the germline V gene, CDR1 is WSHSY and CDR2 is SAAADI. CDR3 DNA sequence: TGCGCCAGCAGTGGCTCGTGGGCCAGCTCCTACGAGCAGTACTTC. It encodes CASSGSWASSYEQYF.

J is TRBJ2-1 and V is TRBV2, with TRBD2 matching over 9 bases. Germline lookup yields CDR1 SNHLY and CDR2 FYNNEI. V was pared by 4 bases and J by 4 bases, with 8 bases of the junction left unmatched. CDR3 length: 16 amino acids. This CDR3 is CASSGNRAGGYNEQFF. CDR3 bases: TGTGCCAGCAGTGGGAATCGCGCGGGAGGGTACAATGAGCAGTTCTTC.

The chain couples TRBV5-1 to TRBJ2-1, with TRBD2 matching over 11 bases. Germline CDR1 reads SGHRS; CDR2 reads YFSETQ. CDR3 length equals 17 residues. After removal of 1 base from V and 7 bases from J, the junction contained 10 bases not matched to a gene. For the CDR3, the DNA is TGCGCCAGCAGCTTGCTTAGCGGGAGGGCCATAGGGAATGAGCAGTTCTTC. Translated, it gives CASSLLSGRAIGNEQFF.

The chain employs TRBV27 and TRBJ1-1; D may be TRBD1 (6 bases). Per germline, CDR1 MNHEY and CDR2 SMNVEV (reference sequence). The V and J ends lost 6 bases and 1 base respectively, with 12 bases between them. CDR3 size: 14 residues. The CDR3 reads CASRGAMGNTEAFF. The CDR3, as DNA: TGTGCCAGCAGGGGGGCAATGGGGAACACTGAAGCTTTCTTT.

The gene calls are TRBV6-5 and TRBJ2-7; 11 bases align to TRBD1. The CDR3 contains 13 residues. V shed 6 bases and J 5 bases; nucleotides not matched to a gene: 3. The germline V gene encodes CDR1 MNHEY and CDR2 SVGAGI. CDR3 sequence reads: CASRGQGVHEQYF. CDR3 nucleotides: TGTGCCAGCAGGGGACAGGGGGTACACGAGCAGTACTTC.

The J gene is TRBJ2-1, the V gene TRBV9, with D possibly being TRBD1 (6 bases). Germline CDR1 SGDLS, CDR2 YYNGEE. This CDR3 is built from 15 residues. V was shortened by 3 bases and J by 7 bases, with 17 bases between the two germline ends. The CDR3 DNA reads as TGTGCCAGCAGCGCGCGCCAGGGGCTTATGAATGAGCAGTTCTTC. Its protein is CASSARQGLMNEQFF.

The CDR3 is CASSSQTDMNTEAFF. CDR3 sequence (DNA): TGTGCCAGTAGCTCCCAGACAGACATGAACACTGAAGCTTTCTTT. The rearrangement joins TRBV19 to TRBJ1-1, with D tentatively TRBD1 (5 bases). Germline V gene sequence: CDR1 LNHDA, CDR2 SQIVND (reference sequence). Trimming took 6 bases from V and 0 from J, leaving 14 bases between them. CDR3 length: 15 amino acids.

There are a few counts of this clone. The V call is TRBV6-6, the J call TRBJ2-2; TRBD1 agrees at 8 bases. V lost 5 bases and J lost 5; bases outside the gene matches: 13. The CDR3 loop spans 17 amino acids. Per the germline V gene, CDR1 is MNHNY and CDR2 is SVGAGI (reference sequence). DNA for the CDR3: TGTGCCAGCAGTCCGCGGGACAGGCGGGCGGGAACCGGGGAGCTGTTTTTT. This encodes CASSPRDRRAGTGELFF.

The chain recombines TRBV19 with TRBJ1-4; D gene uncertain. Germline V gene sequence: CDR1 LNHDA, CDR2 SQIVND (reference sequence). This CDR3 comprises 14 residues. V lost 5 bases and J lost 5, with 12 bases in between. The CDR3 protein is CASSSTRSNEKLFF. DNA for the CDR3: TGTGCCAGTAGTTCGACACGGTCAAATGAAAAACTGTTTTTT.

The DNA for the CDR3 is TGTGCCAGCAGTTCTCGGGACAGGGGGCTTTTTGAGACCCAGTACTTC. Translation gives CASSSRDRGLFETQYF. The rearrangement uses TRBV28 and TRBJ2-5, with 12 bases fitting TRBD1. The CDR3 contains 16 residues. The germline V gene has CDR1 MDHEN and CDR2 SYDVKM. V lost 4 bases to trimming and J lost 5 bases; unmatched junction nucleotides: 8.

The genes are TRBV11-1 and TRBJ1-5; unclear D gene. The CDR3 sequence is 13 residues long. Looked up from germline, CDR1 is SGHAT and CDR2 is FQDESV (reference sequence). The germline V and J ends were trimmed by 2 bases and 9 bases, with 11 bases remaining between them. The CDR3 region is CASSLTNDAPQHF. The DNA of the CDR3 is TGTGCCAGCAGCTTAACGAACGATGCGCCCCAGCATTTT.